The 29 T cell receptor beta chains below all came from one sample that was sequenced in a study of cytomegalovirus exposure and HLA in healthy donors. Amplification used 60 Vbeta primers and 13 Jbeta primers. Data came from immunoSEQ multiplex PCR; TCRdb stores just in-frame clones and leaves some out. This sample contains roughly 200,000 clones. The sequenced material came from PBMCs. The source is a girl aged 2 to 9 in good health and CMV-seropositive.

The V gene is TRBV29-1, the J gene TRBJ2-1; the match to TRBD2 covers 15 bases. The germline CDR1 and CDR2 sequences are SQVTM and ANQGSEA. J was trimmed by 6 bases and V by 4 bases; bases with no gene match: 10. The CDR3 has 17 residues. DNA of the CDR3: TGCAGCGTTGCCGGGACTAGCGGGAGGTGGTTTGGCAATGAGCAGTTCTTC. Protein sequence: CSVAGTSGRWFGNEQFF.

This sequence joins TRBV6-5 and TRBJ2-6; TRBD1 matches at 7 bases. V lost 4 bases to trimming and J lost 2 bases; unmatched junction nucleotides: 2. This CDR3 is 15 amino acids long. The germline gives CDR1 MNHEY, CDR2 SVGAGI. This chain's CDR3 is CASSSQGAGANVLTF. The CDR3 DNA reads TGTGCCAGCAGTTCCCAGGGGGCTGGGGCCAACGTCCTGACTTTC.

This sequence joins TRBV28 and TRBJ1-2; D is unclear. The V gene lost 4 bases and the J gene lost 7 bases, with 16 bases spanning the gap. The CDR3 consists of 14 residues. In germline, CDR1 is MDHEN, CDR2 SYDVKM. The CDR3 DNA follows: TGTGCCAGCAGTTCCCTATCGGTAGGGAGTGGCTACACCTTC. Encoded protein: CASSSLSVGSGYTF.

The V and J genes are TRBV2 and TRBJ1-3; possibly TRBD1 for D (6 bases). In germline, CDR1 is SNHLY, CDR2 FYNNEI. The CDR3 is 14 amino acids. Trimming shortened V by 6 bases and J by 1 base, and 10 bases separated the two germline ends. CDR3 DNA: TGTGCCAGCAGAAAGGACAGTTCTGGAAACACCATATATTTT. Translation gives CASRKDSSGNTIYF.

V usage is TRBV6-5 and J usage is TRBJ1-1; 12 positions match TRBD1. The CDR3 is 16 residues long. The V gene's germline CDR1 is MNHEY and CDR2 SVGAGI. V gave up 4 bases and J gave up 4 bases; unmatched junction bases: 7. CDR3 protein: CASSSPGTGGGTEAFF. Here the CDR3 DNA reads TGTGCCAGCAGTTCACCCGGGACAGGGGGCGGCACTGAAGCTTTCTTT.

This chain uses TRBV6-1 with TRBJ2-7; no clear D. The CDR3 length is 11 residues. The V end lost 2 bases, the J end lost 7 bases, and 6 bases lay between the germline ends. Germline V gene lookup returns CDR1 MNHNS and CDR2 SASEGT. CDR3 region: CASSEPREQYF. CDR3 nucleotide sequence: TGTGCCAGCAGTGAACCACGGGAGCAGTACTTC.

The chain couples TRBV18 to TRBJ2-7; 14 bases agree with TRBD2. V shed 3 bases and J 5 bases; nucleotides not matched to a gene: 3. Germline V gene data show CDR1 as KGHSH and CDR2 as LQKENI. The CDR3 loop spans 15 amino acids. The chain's CDR3 is CASSPGTSGSNEQYF. Written as DNA, the CDR3 is TGTGCCAGCTCACCCGGGACTAGCGGGAGCAACGAGCAGTACTTC.

The rearrangement joins TRBV29-1 to TRBJ1-2; 7 nucleotides align to TRBD1. CDR3 length equals 17 residues. Unmatched junction bases numbered 13, after V lost 3 bases and J lost 0 bases. Germline CDR1 SQVTM, CDR2 ANQGSEA. CDR3 residues: CSVEGLDRETTNYGYTF. The CDR3 DNA sequence: TGCAGCGTTGAGGGGCTTGACAGGGAGACTACTAACTATGGCTACACCTTC.

This chain joins TRBV5-4 and TRBJ1-4, with D perhaps TRBD1 (6 bases). Germline CDR1 is SGHNT and CDR2 is YYREEE (reference sequence). Between the trimmed V and J ends, which lost 4 bases and 0 bases, there was a span of 13 bases. There are 16 residues in the CDR3. CDR3 loop: CASSQDRPATNEKLFF. The CDR3 nucleotides are TGTGCCAGCAGCCAAGACAGGCCGGCAACTAATGAAAAACTGTTTTTT.

Of note for this clone: At one boundary the junction diverges from the germline segment, which might be a read error. V and J are TRBV19 and TRBJ1-2; unclear D gene. Per germline, CDR1 LNHDA and CDR2 SQIVND (reference sequence). This CDR3 region has 12 residues. The CDR3 bases are TGTACCAGTAGTATAGACTACTATGGCTACACCTTC. Protein sequence: CTSSIDYYGYTF.

The V call is TRBV2, the J call TRBJ2-1; 9 bases agree with TRBD1. V shed 7 bases and J 6 bases; nucleotides not matched to a gene: 16. CDR3 length: 17 residues. The germline V gene encodes CDR1 SNHLY and CDR2 FYNNEI. The CDR3 sequence is CASTPVRLGQGVNEQFF. The CDR3 nucleotides read TGTGCCAGCACCCCCGTAAGGTTGGGACAGGGAGTCAATGAGCAGTTCTTC.

CDR3 sequence reads: CASSGLRQGNNEQFF. The CDR3 DNA is TGTGCCAGCAGCGGACTTCGACAGGGTAACAATGAGCAGTTCTTC. The chain recombines TRBV9 with TRBJ2-1, with TRBD1 matching 7 bases. Per the germline V gene, CDR1 is SGDLS and CDR2 is YYNGEE. This CDR3 spans 15 amino acids. Unmatched junction bases numbered 8, after V lost 3 bases and J lost 5 bases.

For the CDR3, the DNA is TGTGCCAGCACGGGACTTCATTCTGGGGCTAACTATGGCTACACCTTC. Amino acid sequence: CASTGLHSGANYGYTF. The gene calls are TRBV2 and TRBJ1-2; D perhaps matches TRBD1 (5 bases). This CDR3 spans 16 amino acids. V lost 7 bases and J 0 bases, leaving 18 bases between the germline ends. Germline V gene sequence: CDR1 SNHLY, CDR2 FYNNEI.

The rearrangement joins TRBV7-9 to TRBJ2-3, with 9 bases fitting TRBD1. The CDR3 runs to 16 residues. Germline CDR1 reads SEHNR; CDR2 reads FQNEAQ (reference sequence). With 5 bases clipped from V and 2 bases from J, the junction kept 8 bases outside the gene matches. CDR3 in DNA: TGTGCCAGCAGCCTAAACAGGGGGCCCTACACAGATACGCAGTATTTT. Translating gives CASSLNRGPYTDTQYF.

The chain links TRBV28 to TRBJ1-2; no clear D. V shed 10 bases and J shed 7 bases, with 16 bases lying between them. The CDR3 loop spans 12 amino acids. The V gene's germline CDR1 is MDHEN and CDR2 SYDVKM. Here the CDR3 reads CATYLYQAGYTF. The CDR3 region has the DNA TGTGCCACTTACTTATACCAGGCTGGCTACACCTTC.

The chain has TRBV28 and TRBJ1-3; D is unclear. V shed 2 bases and J shed 2 bases, with 10 bases lying between them. The CDR3 is 15 residues long. The germline V gene has CDR1 MDHEN and CDR2 SYDVKM. The CDR3 sequence is CASSLPQTTGNTIYF. The CDR3 DNA is TGTGCCAGCAGTTTACCGCAGACTACTGGAAACACCATATATTTT.

V gene TRBV9 combines with J gene TRBJ2-5; 7 nucleotides match TRBD1. The CDR3 is 14 residues long. J lost 9 bases, V lost 3 bases, and 11 bases had no gene match. Per germline, CDR1 SGDLS and CDR2 YYNGEE. CDR3 sequence: CASSGRTGPVSQYF. The CDR3 DNA reads TGTGCCAGCAGCGGCCGGACAGGACCTGTGTCCCAGTACTTC.

The chain carries TRBV18 and TRBJ2-5; D call uncertain. The CDR3 has 14 residues. Germline CDR1 reads KGHSH; CDR2 reads LQKENI. Trimming shortened V by 4 bases and J by 4 bases, and 13 bases separated the two germline ends. CDR3 in DNA: TGTGCCAGCTCACAACCGGGCACCCGAGAGACCCAGTACTTC. Its protein product is CASSQPGTRETQYF.

The gene calls are TRBV5-8 and TRBJ1-5; no reliable D call. The CDR3 has 11 amino acids. With 9 bases removed from V and 3 bases from J, the gap between germline ends came to 7 bases. The V gene's germline CDR1 is SGHTS and CDR2 YDEGEE. The CDR3 region has the DNA TGTGCCACTAGACCCAATCAGCCCCAGCATTTT. It yields the protein CATRPNQPQHF.

This chain joins TRBV7-3 and TRBJ1-6; weak D call: TRBD1 (5 bases). Germline V gene data show CDR1 as SGHTA and CDR2 as FQGTGA. V lost 2 bases to trimming and J lost 9 bases, with 11 bases between them. The CDR3 consists of 14 residues. The CDR3 nucleotides read TGTGCCAGCAGCTTAGGGGGGGACTTTTCACCCCTCCACTTT. It encodes CASSLGGDFSPLHF.

The CDR3 is CASSQLAGGAYEQYF. The CDR3 DNA is TGTGCCAGCAGTCAGCTAGCGGGAGGAGCCTACGAGCAGTACTTC. This chain connects TRBV27 to TRBJ2-7; 11 bases are a match to TRBD2. Germline V gene data show CDR1 as MNHEY and CDR2 as SMNVEV (reference sequence). The trim removed 5 bases at V and 2 bases at J, leaving 5 bases unmatched. The CDR3 runs 15 residues.

V gene TRBV5-1 combines with J gene TRBJ2-5; TRBD2 agrees at 7 bases. The J call may be in error: the DNA end matches TRBJ2-7 better. The germline V gene has CDR1 SGHRS and CDR2 YFSETQ. This CDR3 contains 17 residues. CDR3 in amino acids: CASSLVVSTGGTYEQYF. CDR3 nucleotide sequence: TGCGCCAGCAGCTTGGTCGTTAGCACGGGGGGAACCTACGAGCAGTACTTC.

This chain connects TRBV7-6 to TRBJ2-1; TRBD2 is a possible D gene (5 bases). Looked up from germline, CDR1 is SGHVS and CDR2 is FNYEAQ. V lost 1 base and J 7 bases, leaving 8 bases between the germline ends. This CDR3 region has 13 residues. The DNA for the CDR3 is TGTGCCAGCAGCTTAGAGCCGGGGAATGAGCAGTTCTTC. This gives the protein CASSLEPGNEQFF.

The chain links TRBV19 to TRBJ2-1, with TRBD2 matching 13 bases. The CDR3 is made up of 16 amino acids. Germline CDR1 reads LNHDA; CDR2 reads SQIVND (reference sequence). Unmatched junction bases numbered 10, after V lost 5 bases and J lost 9 bases. DNA for the CDR3: TGTGCCAGTAGTTTCCCGGGGACTAGCGGGACGGTTGAGCAGTTCTTC. This codes for CASSFPGTSGTVEQFF.

The V gene is TRBV7-9, the J gene TRBJ1-5; maybe TRBD1 (6 bases). Germline CDR1 reads SEHNR; CDR2 reads FQNEAQ (reference sequence). Trimming took 5 bases from V and 2 from J, leaving 19 bases between them. This CDR3 has 17 amino acids. CDR3 nucleotides: TGTGCCAGCAGCCATTCGACAGGTCCCGGGGGCAATCAGCCCCAGCATTTT. Protein sequence: CASSHSTGPGGNQPQHF.

V gene TRBV7-9 combines with J gene TRBJ2-5; tentatively, D is TRBD1 (6 bases). Per the germline V gene, CDR1 is SEHNR and CDR2 is FQNEAQ (reference sequence). V gave up 1 base and J gave up 5 bases, with 20 bases separating them. This CDR3 region has 17 residues. The CDR3 here is CASSLGARGAPGETQYF. In DNA, the CDR3 is TGTGCCAGCAGCTTAGGGGCCAGGGGCGCCCCCGGGGAGACCCAGTACTTC.

The V and J genes are TRBV20-1 and TRBJ2-5; no clear D. V lost 5 bases to trimming and J lost 5 bases, with 6 bases between them. The CDR3 totals 10 residues. Germline V gives CDR1 DFQATT, CDR2 SNEGSKA (reference sequence). As DNA, the CDR3 is TGCAGTGCTGCCCGGGAGACCCAGTACTTC. This sequence encodes CSAARETQYF.

As regards this clone: The same CDR3 can be traced to other DNA sequences in this sample. The V call is TRBV28, the J call TRBJ1-1; 11 nucleotides line up with TRBD1. The CDR3 totals 14 residues. CDR1 is MDHEN, CDR2 SYDVKM, per germline. Trimming at V came to 5 bases and at J to 4 bases, leaving 3 bases not matched to a gene. The CDR3 bases are TGTGCCAGCAGTCCCGGGACAGGGGGCACTGAAGCTTTCTTT. Translating gives CASSPGTGGTEAFF.

This chain uses TRBV28 with TRBJ1-4; no definite D call. Trimming took off 2 bases at V and 8 bases at J, with 15 bases between the two ends. This CDR3 region has 15 residues. Per germline, CDR1 MDHEN and CDR2 SYDVKM. The CDR3 loop is CASSLIGRGEEKLFF. The CDR3 DNA follows: TGTGCCAGCAGTTTAATCGGTCGCGGTGAAGAAAAACTGTTTTTT.